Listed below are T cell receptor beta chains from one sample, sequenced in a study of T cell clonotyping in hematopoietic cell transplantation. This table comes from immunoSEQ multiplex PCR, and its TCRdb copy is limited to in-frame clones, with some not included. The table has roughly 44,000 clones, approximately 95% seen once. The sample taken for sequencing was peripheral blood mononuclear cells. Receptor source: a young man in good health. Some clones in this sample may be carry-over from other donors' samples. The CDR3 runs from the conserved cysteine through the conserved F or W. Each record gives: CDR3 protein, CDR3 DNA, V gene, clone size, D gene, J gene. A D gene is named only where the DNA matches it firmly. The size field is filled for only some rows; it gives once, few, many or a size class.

CDR3aa: CASTRGEGPGVVGYTF
CDR3nt: TGTGCCAGCACCCGAGGGGAGGGGCCAGGAGTAGTTGGCTACACCTTC
v_gene: TRBV25-1
abundance: .
d_gene: .
j_gene: TRBJ1-2

CDR3aa: CAIRDGAYEQYF
CDR3nt: TGTGCCATCAGGGACGGAGCCTACGAGCAGTACTTC
v_gene: TRBV10-3
abundance: .
d_gene: .
j_gene: TRBJ2-7

CDR3aa: CASSDNYRGRFEKLFF
CDR3nt: TGCGCCAGCAGCGACAATTACAGGGGGCGTTTTGAAAAACTGTTTTTT
v_gene: TRBV5-1
abundance: .
d_gene: TRBD1
j_gene: TRBJ1-4

CDR3aa: CASSFGAMGSNYGYTF
CDR3nt: TGTGCCAGCAGCTTCGGGGCGATGGGCAGTAACTATGGCTACACCTTC
v_gene: TRBV11-2
abundance: .
d_gene: .
j_gene: TRBJ1-2

CDR3aa: CSASPAYEQYF
CDR3nt: TGCAGTGCTAGCCCCGCCTACGAGCAGTACTTC
v_gene: TRBV20-1
abundance: .
d_gene: .
j_gene: TRBJ2-7

CDR3aa: CASSLYRDSLSNYGYTF
CDR3nt: TGCGCCAGCAGCTTGTACCGGGACAGCCTTTCTAACTATGGCTACACCTTC
v_gene: TRBV5-1
abundance: .
d_gene: TRBD1
j_gene: TRBJ1-2

CDR3aa: CASSPHAGLNTEAFF
CDR3nt: TGTGCCAGCAGCCCCCACGCAGGGCTGAACACTGAAGCTTTCTTT
v_gene: TRBV6-5
abundance: .
d_gene: .
j_gene: TRBJ1-1

CDR3aa: CASRPHYNSPLHF
CDR3nt: TGTGCCAGCCGACCTCACTATAATTCACCCCTCCACTTT
v_gene: TRBV16
abundance: few
d_gene: .
j_gene: TRBJ1-6

CDR3aa: CASRGPYYGYTF
CDR3nt: TGTGCCAGCCGAGGGCCGTACTATGGCTACACCTTC
v_gene: TRBV27
abundance: .
d_gene: .
j_gene: TRBJ1-2

CDR3aa: CASSLPPGLAGETQYF
CDR3nt: TGTGCCAGCAGCTTACCACCGGGACTAGCAGGAGAGACCCAGTACTTC
v_gene: TRBV7-6
abundance: .
d_gene: TRBD2
j_gene: TRBJ2-5

CDR3aa: CASSPPAGGETQYF
CDR3nt: TGTGCCAGCAGTCCTCCCGCGGGAGGAGAGACCCAGTACTTC
v_gene: TRBV5-6
abundance: .
d_gene: TRBD2
j_gene: TRBJ2-5

CDR3aa: CSVRWDRVGTQYF
CDR3nt: TGCAGCGTCAGGTGGGACAGGGTCGGGACCCAGTACTTC
v_gene: TRBV29-1
abundance: .
d_gene: TRBD1
j_gene: TRBJ2-5

CDR3aa: CASVGIGVYEQYF
CDR3nt: TGTGCCAGCGTAGGCATAGGAGTTTACGAGCAGTACTTC
v_gene: TRBV2
abundance: .
d_gene: .
j_gene: TRBJ2-7

CDR3aa: CASSFLQGNTEAFF
CDR3nt: TGTGCCAGCAGCTTTCTACAGGGGAACACTGAAGCTTTCTTT
v_gene: TRBV7-2
abundance: .
d_gene: .
j_gene: TRBJ1-1

CDR3aa: CASSMISGSAVGTGELFF
CDR3nt: TGTGCCAGCAGCATGATTAGCGGGTCGGCCGTGGGCACCGGGGAGCTGTTTTTT
v_gene: TRBV5-6
abundance: .
d_gene: TRBD2
j_gene: TRBJ2-2

CDR3aa: CASSLGVPYEQYF
CDR3nt: TGTGCCAGCAGCTTAGGGGTCCCCTACGAGCAGTACTTC
v_gene: TRBV7-6
abundance: .
d_gene: .
j_gene: TRBJ2-7

CDR3aa: CASSLDTPGGGETQYF
CDR3nt: TGTGCCAGCAGCTTAGATACCCCGGGCGGGGGAGAGACCCAGTACTTC
v_gene: TRBV11-2
abundance: .
d_gene: TRBD2
j_gene: TRBJ2-5

CDR3aa: CASAEQGRNTEAFF
CDR3nt: TGCGCCAGCGCCGAACAGGGGAGGAACACTGAAGCTTTCTTT
v_gene: TRBV5-1
abundance: .
d_gene: TRBD1
j_gene: TRBJ1-1

CDR3aa: CASSFVIGEPTEAFF
CDR3nt: TGTGCCAGCAGCTTCGTTATAGGGGAACCCACTGAAGCTTTCTTT
v_gene: TRBV7-8
abundance: .
d_gene: .
j_gene: TRBJ1-1

CDR3aa: CACMVRTGELFF
CDR3nt: TGTGCCTGCATGGTTCGGACCGGGGAGCTGTTTTTT
v_gene: TRBV19
abundance: .
d_gene: .
j_gene: TRBJ2-2

CDR3aa: CAISEGARGEKLFF
CDR3nt: TGTGCCATCAGTGAGGGGGCGCGGGGAGAAAAACTGTTTTTT
v_gene: TRBV10-3
abundance: .
d_gene: .
j_gene: TRBJ1-4

CDR3aa: CASSLRNRGQGTEAFF
CDR3nt: TGCGCCAGCAGCCTTAGGAACAGGGGGCAGGGCACTGAAGCTTTCTTT
v_gene: TRBV5-1
abundance: .
d_gene: TRBD1
j_gene: TRBJ1-1